A single sample gave rise to the 19 T cell receptor beta chains below, sequenced in a study of blood T cell repertoires in COVID-19. Generated by immunoSEQ multiplex PCR, the TCRdb table keeps only in-frame clones and is missing some. This sample yields just under 150,000 clones, of which roughly 89% are seen a single time; over 0.8% belongs to the top ten. Material: peripheral blood. The receptors were gathered from a woman aged 45 to 65 with acute or convalescent COVID-19.

V is TRBV6-5 and J is TRBJ2-3, with 14 bases lining up with TRBD2. V lost 4 bases and J lost 3; bases outside the gene matches: 3. The CDR3 is 16 amino acids. Germline-derived CDR1 and CDR2 are MNHEY and SVGAGI. CDR3 in amino acids: CASSWGLAGETDTQYF. DNA for the CDR3: TGTGCCAGCAGTTGGGGACTAGCGGGAGAAACAGATACGCAGTATTTT.

This chain joins TRBV19 and TRBJ1-1; the match to TRBD1 covers 7 bases. The CDR3 is made up of 13 amino acids. Losses at the gene ends were 5 bases for V and 12 bases for J; bases not matched to a gene: 12. Germline CDR1 is LNHDA and CDR2 is SQIVND (reference sequence). The DNA for the CDR3 is TGTGCCAGTAGTGTTCCTGGGACAGTCGGGACTTTCTTT. Protein: CASSVPGTVGTFF.

V gene TRBV7-3 combines with J gene TRBJ2-1; TRBD2 matches 13 bases. CDR1 is SGHTA, CDR2 FQGTGA, per germline. This CDR3 has 15 residues. The ends lost 4 bases at V and 9 bases at J; junction bases unmatched: 6. CDR3 loop: CASSSGLAGVGEQFF. As DNA, the CDR3 is TGTGCCAGCAGCTCAGGACTAGCGGGAGTCGGTGAGCAGTTCTTC.

The chain is built from TRBV19 and TRBJ2-5; the D gene is possibly TRBD2 (6 bases). This CDR3 has 13 residues. Deletions cut 5 bases from V and 5 bases from J, with 12 bases between. In germline, CDR1 is LNHDA, CDR2 SQIVND (reference sequence). Here the CDR3 DNA reads TGTGCCAGTAGTCTGGGAGGTCAGGAGACCCAGTACTTC. This encodes CASSLGGQETQYF.

Only one count was recorded for this clone. The chain links TRBV27 to TRBJ2-5, with TRBD2 matching 9 bases. V shed 5 bases and J 4 bases; nucleotides not matched to a gene: 11. Germline CDR1 and CDR2: MNHEY and SMNVEV (reference sequence). The CDR3 length is 16 residues. The CDR3 DNA follows: TGTGCCAGCAGTCCCATAGCGGGAGTGGGGGCAGAGACCCAGTACTTC. This gives the protein CASSPIAGVGAETQYF.

The chain combines TRBV5-1 with TRBJ2-7, with 7 positions matching TRBD1. The CDR3 is 15 residues long. Trimming at V came to 0 bases and at J to 3 bases, leaving 6 bases not matched to a gene. CDR1 and CDR2 (germline): SGHRS, YFSETQ. The CDR3 loop is CASSLERGLYYEQYF. In DNA form, the CDR3 reads TGCGCCAGCAGCTTGGAGAGGGGGCTTTACTACGAGCAGTACTTC.

The genes are TRBV21-1 and TRBJ2-2; TRBD2 is the table's D call, not checked against the DNA. TRBV21-1 is a pseudogene segment. CDR3 size: 13 residues. The CDR3 sequence: CASKTSVPGELFF. The CDR3 DNA follows: TGTGCCAGCAAAACTAGCGTTCCCGGGGAGCTGTTTTTT.

This chain uses TRBV19 with TRBJ1-1; TRBD1 matches 8 bases. The V segment lost 5 bases and the J segment 3 bases; nucleotides outside the gene matches: 5. The germline CDR1 and CDR2 sequences are LNHDA and SQIVND (reference sequence). This CDR3 has 14 amino acids. CDR3 sequence: CASSQGAGDTEAFF. The CDR3 bases are TGTGCCAGTAGTCAGGGGGCGGGCGACACTGAAGCTTTCTTT.

The CDR3 region has the DNA TGTGCCAGCAGCCAAGCGGGGGGGCGCACCTACGAGCAGTACTTC. Amino acids: CASSQAGGRTYEQYF. The J gene is TRBJ2-7, the V gene TRBV4-2; TRBD2 agrees at 8 bases. This CDR3 is built from 15 residues. Germline CDR1 LGHNA, CDR2 YNFKEQ. V was clipped by 1 base and J by 2 bases; unmatched bases: 4.

The CDR3 coding sequence is TGTGCCATCAGTGAGCGGGACATAGGGACCGGGGAGCTGTTTTTT. Protein sequence: CAISERDIGTGELFF. The V gene is TRBV10-3, the J gene TRBJ2-2; tentative D call: TRBD1 (6 bases). CDR3 length equals 15 residues. V lost 2 bases, J lost 5 bases, and 12 bases lay in between. Looked up from germline, CDR1 is ENHRY and CDR2 is SYGVKD.

This chain links TRBV27 with TRBJ2-3, with 10 bases lining up with TRBD1. CDR3 length: 17 residues. The V gene end was trimmed by 10 bases and the J gene end by 4 bases; junction bases not matched to a gene: 17. Germline V CDR1 and CDR2: MNHEY, SMNVEV (reference sequence). CDR3 sequence: CATHDAPRQGAADTQYF. CDR3 nucleotide sequence: TGTGCCACCCACGATGCCCCAAGACAGGGGGCGGCAGATACGCAGTATTTT.

The rearrangement uses TRBV3-1 (or the pseudogene TRBV3-2) and TRBJ1-6, with 7 bases aligning to TRBD1. Germline assignment: CDR1 LGHDT and CDR2 YNNKEL (reference sequence). The CDR3 totals 14 residues. V trimming: 4 bases; J trimming: 6 bases; junction bases outside the gene matches: 3. The CDR3, as DNA: TGTGCCAGCAGCCTGACAGGGTTTAATTCACCCCTCCACTTT. Protein product: CASSLTGFNSPLHF.

This clone has a single count. V gene TRBV11-2 combines with J gene TRBJ1-1, with 8 bases that match TRBD1. The V gene end was trimmed by 6 bases and the J gene end by 4 bases; junction bases not matched to a gene: 10. CDR1 and CDR2 from the germline V gene are SGHAT and FQNNGV. The CDR3 runs 15 residues. The CDR3 nucleotides read TGTGCCAGCAGGCCTGCGGACAGGGTACTCACTGAAGCTTTCTTT. This codes for CASRPADRVLTEAFF.

V gene TRBV28 combines with J gene TRBJ1-3; D may be TRBD1 (6 bases). This CDR3 contains 14 residues. Per the germline V gene, CDR1 is MDHEN and CDR2 is SYDVKM. Deletions cut 5 bases from V and 4 bases from J, with 12 bases between. The CDR3 spells CASSVRTVGNTIYF. CDR3 nucleotide sequence: TGTGCCAGCAGTGTTAGGACAGTCGGAAACACCATATATTTT.

The chain couples TRBV12-3 or TRBV12-4 to TRBJ1-2, with a possible D match to TRBD1 (6 bases). This CDR3 is 12 amino acids long. V shed 8 bases and J shed 7 bases, with 14 bases lying between them. The CDR3 DNA reads TGTGCCAGCGCGGCAGGGGCTGGTGGCTACACCTTC. It specifies CASAAGAGGYTF.

J is TRBJ1-2 and V is TRBV6-5; 8 bases match TRBD1. Germline CDR1 reads MNHEY; CDR2 reads SVGAGI. V shed 4 bases and J 2 bases; nucleotides not matched to a gene: 6. This CDR3 has 15 residues. The chain's CDR3 is CASSSRDRQNYGYTF. CDR3 DNA: TGTGCCAGCAGTTCGAGGGACAGGCAAAACTATGGCTACACCTTC.

This chain joins TRBV5-1 and TRBJ1-1; 8 bases align to TRBD1. From germline, CDR1 is SGHRS and CDR2 YFSETQ. This CDR3 comprises 14 residues. V shed 4 bases and J 4 bases; nucleotides not matched to a gene: 6. The chain's CDR3 is CASSPEQGGTEAFF. The CDR3 DNA sequence: TGCGCCAGCAGCCCTGAACAGGGGGGCACTGAAGCTTTCTTT. The full variable domain, its missing parts supplied by reference TRBV5-1 and TRBJ1-1, is KAGVTQTPRYLIKTRGQQVTLSCSPISGHRSVSWYQQTPGQGLQFLFEYFSETQRNKGNFPGRFSGRQFSNSRSEMNVSTLELGDSALYLCASSPEQGGTEAFFGQGTRLTVV.

The chain uses TRBV7-2 and TRBJ2-1; 7 nucleotides match TRBD2. The CDR3 spans 16 residues. The V gene's germline CDR1 is SGHTA and CDR2 FQGNSA. Unmatched junction bases numbered 12, after V lost 2 bases and J lost 8 bases. The CDR3 sequence: CASSLPSGFGGDEQFF. In DNA form, the CDR3 reads TGTGCCAGCAGCTTACCTAGCGGTTTTGGGGGGGATGAGCAGTTCTTC.

The chain links TRBV5-1 to TRBJ1-4, with 9 bases fitting TRBD1. Germline V gene data show CDR1 as SGHRS and CDR2 as YFSETQ. V was clipped by 4 bases and J by 7 bases; unmatched bases: 11. The CDR3 is 16 residues long. CDR3 loop: CASSPAPGQGFEKLFF. The CDR3 coding sequence is TGCGCCAGCAGCCCGGCGCCGGGACAGGGATTTGAAAAACTGTTTTTT.